This entry is about one T cell receptor beta chain. The CDR3 has 15 residues. Germline V CDR1 and CDR2: SNHLY, FYNNEI. Trimming cost V 2 bases and J 2 bases; bases outside gene matches: 5. This sample stems from a study of blood T cell repertoires in COVID-19. Across the whole study: Specimens from acute and convalescent COVID-19 originated in the United States, Italy and Spain. Sample material is recorded as cDNA or gDNA derived from T cells, B-cell-depleted T cells, or PBMCs.

As originally analysed: Amplification from reference gene primers served as the basis for estimated nucleated cell counts. Only in-frame clones appear in the TCRdb table, and some are missing; sequencing was by immunoSEQ multiplex PCR. D and trimming were read from the DNA, whereas the V and J calls and clone size are those reported in that table. Among approximately 230,000 clones listed, approximately 90% were seen once. The sample was peripheral blood. The rearrangement uses TRBV2 and TRBJ1-1, with TRBD1 identical over 7 bases. This receptor was obtained from a woman in her 40s who had recovered from COVID-19. The CDR3 bases are TGTGCCAGCAGTGAAAGGGGGACAGTTAACACTGAAGCTTTCTTT. As protein: CASSERGTVNTEAFF.